The source of this TCR beta chain is a study of cytomegalovirus exposure and HLA in healthy donors. The data were produced by immunoSEQ multiplex PCR, yet TCRdb's version contains in-frame clones alone and is incomplete. Among 120,000 or so clones listed, 89% were seen once. It was the 120-subject validation cohort, separate from the roughly 700-subject first cohort, to which the donors belonged. V gave up 5 bases and J gave up 4 bases, with 18 bases separating them. The CDR3 runs to 15 residues. The germline CDR1 and CDR2 sequences are SGHRS and YFSETQ. The receptor comes from a young woman in good health and CMV-seronegative. Sequences were obtained from PBMCs. The chain uses TRBV5-1 and TRBJ1-1; D possibly corresponds to TRBD1 (5 bases). CDR3 sequence: CASSQGSTQITEAFF. The CDR3 DNA is TGCGCCAGCAGTCAGGGTTCGACCCAAATCACTGAAGCTTTCTTT.